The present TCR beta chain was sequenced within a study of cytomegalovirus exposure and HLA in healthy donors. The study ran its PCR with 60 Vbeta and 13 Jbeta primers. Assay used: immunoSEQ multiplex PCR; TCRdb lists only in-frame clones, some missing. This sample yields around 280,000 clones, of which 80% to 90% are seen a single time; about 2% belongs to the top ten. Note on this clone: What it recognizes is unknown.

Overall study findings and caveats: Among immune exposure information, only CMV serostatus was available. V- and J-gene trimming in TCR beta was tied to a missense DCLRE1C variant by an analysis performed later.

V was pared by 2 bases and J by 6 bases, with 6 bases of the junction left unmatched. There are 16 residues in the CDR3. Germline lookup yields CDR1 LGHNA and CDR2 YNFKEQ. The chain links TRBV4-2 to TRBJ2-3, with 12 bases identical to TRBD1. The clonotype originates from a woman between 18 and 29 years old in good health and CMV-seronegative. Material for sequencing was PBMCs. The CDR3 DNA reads TGTGCCAGCAGCCAACCCGGGACAGGGGGCGCGGATACGCAGTATTTT. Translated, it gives CASSQPGTGGADTQYF.